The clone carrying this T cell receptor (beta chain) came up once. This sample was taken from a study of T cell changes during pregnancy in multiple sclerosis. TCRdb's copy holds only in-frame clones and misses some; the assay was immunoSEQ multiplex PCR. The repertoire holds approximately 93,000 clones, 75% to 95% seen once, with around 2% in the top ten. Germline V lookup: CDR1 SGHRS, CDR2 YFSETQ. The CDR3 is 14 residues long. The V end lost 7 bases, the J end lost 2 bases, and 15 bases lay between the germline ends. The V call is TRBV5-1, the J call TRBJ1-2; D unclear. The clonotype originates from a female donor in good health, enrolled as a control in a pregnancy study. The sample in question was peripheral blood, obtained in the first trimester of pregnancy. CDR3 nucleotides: TGCGCCAGCCGAGATCTGGGCAGGAACTATGGCTACACCTTC. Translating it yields CASRDLGRNYGYTF. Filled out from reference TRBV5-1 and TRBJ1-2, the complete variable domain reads KAGVTQTPRYLIKTRGQQVTLSCSPISGHRSVSWYQQTPGQGLQFLFEYFSETQRNKGNFPGRFSGRQFSNSRSEMNVSTLELGDSALYLCASRDLGRNYGYTFGSGTRLTVV.